One sample yielded the 10 T cell receptor beta chains listed below, sequenced in a study of blood T cell repertoires in COVID-19 (dated by TCRdb to about 2020). The library was built by means of the immunoSEQ multiplex PCR assay. TCRdb carries this immuneACCESS record with in-frame sequences only. Its versions omit some clonotypes, under half of them owing to an unresolved V gene in the studies checked, with the rest unexplained. This sample holds 100,000 to 150,000 clones; approximately 90% were observed only once. About 1% of the sample goes to the ten largest clones. Material: peripheral blood. The receptors stem from an elderly woman with acute or convalescent COVID-19.

The chain has TRBV5-1 and TRBJ2-1; no reliable D call. CDR1 and CDR2 (germline): SGHRS, YFSETQ. V was shortened by 4 bases and J by 6 bases, with 8 bases between the two germline ends. CDR3 length: 12 amino acids. CDR3 DNA: TGCGCCAGCAGCCCGCCCGGCAATGAGCAGTTCTTC. Translated: CASSPPGNEQFF. The full variable domain, completed using reference TRBV5-1 and TRBJ2-1, is KAGVTQTPRYLIKTRGQQVTLSCSPISGHRSVSWYQQTPGQGLQFLFEYFSETQRNKGNFPGRFSGRQFSNSRSEMNVSTLELGDSALYLCASSPPGNEQFFGPGTRLTVL.

This clone showed up just a few times. V usage is TRBV28 and J usage is TRBJ1-1; maybe TRBD1 (5 bases). Deletions cut 2 bases from V and 11 bases from J, with 12 bases between. The CDR3 totals 12 residues. The germline CDR1 and CDR2 sequences are MDHEN and SYDVKM. CDR3 DNA sequence: TGTGCCAGCAGTTTAAGGGCAGGGTGGGCTTTCTTT. Protein product: CASSLRAGWAFF.

The chain joins TRBV19 to TRBJ2-5; 11 bases are a match to TRBD2. In germline, CDR1 is LNHDA, CDR2 SQIVND (reference sequence). The CDR3 is 15 residues long. Trimming at V came to 3 bases and at J to 4 bases, leaving 4 bases not matched to a gene. This chain's CDR3 is CASSIPGLAGETQYF. In DNA, the CDR3 is TGTGCCAGTAGTATTCCCGGACTAGCGGGAGAGACCCAGTACTTC.

V is TRBV4-1 and J is TRBJ1-2; 11 nucleotides align to TRBD1. The CDR3 runs to 15 residues. CDR1 and CDR2 (germline): MGHRA, YSYEKL. The ends lost 6 bases at V and 3 bases at J; junction bases unmatched: 6. Written as DNA, the CDR3 is TGCGCCAGCAGTCTTGGGGACAGGGGGGACTATGGCTACACCTTC. This translates into CASSLGDRGDYGYTF.

This clone was recorded only once. The chain combines TRBV19 with TRBJ1-1; perhaps TRBD1 as D (6 bases). CDR1 is LNHDA and CDR2 is SQIVND in the germline V gene (reference sequence). The CDR3 has 11 amino acids. Trimming stripped 8 bases from V and 7 bases from J, with 11 bases between. CDR3 nucleotide sequence: TGTGCCAGTCAGGGACAATATGAAGCTTTCTTT. Its translation: CASQGQYEAFF.

The chain joins TRBV4-1 to TRBJ1-1, with 10 bases lining up with TRBD1. The germline gives CDR1 MGHRA, CDR2 YSYEKL. The CDR3 is 15 residues long. The V and J ends lost 4 bases and 3 bases, in that order; junction bases with no gene match: 5. The CDR3 nucleotides read TGCGCCAGCAGCCGGCGACAGGGGGCCGACACTGAAGCTTTCTTT. It yields the protein CASSRRQGADTEAFF.

The chain is built from TRBV10-3 and TRBJ1-4; D remains unclear. Germline lookup yields CDR1 ENHRY and CDR2 SYGVKD. The V gene lost 3 bases and the J gene lost 11 bases, with 13 bases spanning the gap. This CDR3 is built from 13 residues. The CDR3 loop reads CAISDDGVWKLFF. For the CDR3, the DNA is TGTGCCATCAGTGACGACGGAGTTTGGAAACTGTTTTTT.

The CDR3 bases are TGTGCCAGCTCACCAGGGACTAGCGGCTTGCGCTTACACAATGAGCAGTTCTTC. This encodes CASSPGTSGLRLHNEQFF. The chain joins TRBV18 to TRBJ2-1, with 11 bases aligning to TRBD2. Germline values: CDR1 KGHSH, CDR2 LQKENI. The CDR3 is made up of 18 amino acids. Trimming took 2 bases from V and 5 from J; bases not matched to a gene: 11.

This clone appeared once. The genes are TRBV28 and TRBJ1-5; D possibly corresponds to TRBD1 (6 bases). Looked up from germline, CDR1 is MDHEN and CDR2 is SYDVKM. The V gene lost 7 bases and the J gene lost 7 bases, with 17 bases spanning the gap. CDR3 length: 14 residues. The CDR3 bases are TGTGCCAGCAACCGGAACAGGGTAGGCCAGCCCCAGCATTTT. Translating it yields CASNRNRVGQPQHF. Looking up the rest from reference TRBV28 and TRBJ1-5 gives the full variable domain: DVKVTQSSRYLVKRTGEKVFLECVQDMDHENMFWYRQDPGLGLRLIYFSYDVKMKEKGDIPEGYSVSREKKERFSLILESASTNQTSMYLCASNRNRVGQPQHFGDGTRLSIL.

V is TRBV16 and J is TRBJ2-7; perhaps TRBD1 as D (6 bases). With 1 base removed from V and 2 bases from J, the gap between germline ends came to 24 bases. Germline CDR1 and CDR2: KGHSY and FQNENV. The CDR3 is 19 residues long. CDR3: CASSQFQGIGSDSPYEQYF. Here the CDR3 DNA reads TGTGCCAGCAGCCAATTTCAGGGGATTGGCTCGGACAGCCCCTACGAGCAGTACTTC. Drawing the rest from reference TRBV16 and TRBJ2-7, the complete variable domain is GEEVAQTPKHLVRGEGQKAKLYCAPIKGHSYVFWYQQVLKNEFKFLISFQNENVFDETGMPKERFSAKCLPNSPCSLEIQATKLEDSAVYFCASSQFQGIGSDSPYEQYFGPGTRLTVT.